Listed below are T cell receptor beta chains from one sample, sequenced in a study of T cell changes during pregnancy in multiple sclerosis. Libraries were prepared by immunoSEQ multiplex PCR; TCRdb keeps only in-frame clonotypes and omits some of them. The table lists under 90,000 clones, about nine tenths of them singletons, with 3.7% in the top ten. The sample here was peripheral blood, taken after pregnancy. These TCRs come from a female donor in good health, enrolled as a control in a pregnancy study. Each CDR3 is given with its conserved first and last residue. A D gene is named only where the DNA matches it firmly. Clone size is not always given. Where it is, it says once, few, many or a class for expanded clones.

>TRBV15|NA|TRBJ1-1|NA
TGTGCCACCAGCAGAGATCAGAAGACTGAAGCTTTCTTT
CATSRDQKTEAFF
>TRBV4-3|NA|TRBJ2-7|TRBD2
TGCGCCAGCAGCCAAGACCCCCGGGGGGAAGGTACGGACGAGCAGTACTTC
CASSQDPRGEGTDEQYF
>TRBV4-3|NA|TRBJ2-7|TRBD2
TGCGCCAGCAGCCAAGATGCGGGGGACTCCTACGAGCAGTACTTC
CASSQDAGDSYEQYF
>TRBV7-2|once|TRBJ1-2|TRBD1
TGTGCCAGCAGCCGTTTCGGGACAGGGAGAGGCGGCTACACCTTC
CASSRFGTGRGGYTF
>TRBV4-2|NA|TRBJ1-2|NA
TGTGCCAGCAGCCAAGTAACACAAAGATATGGCTACACCTTC
CASSQVTQRYGYTF
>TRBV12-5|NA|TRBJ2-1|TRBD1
TGTGCTAGTGGATATAGCGACAGGGTGGGAGAGCAGTTCTTC
CASGYSDRVGEQFF
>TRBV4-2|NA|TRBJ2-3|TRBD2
TGTGCCAGCAGCCAAGATTGGGGAGGGCAGGGCACAGATACGCAGTATTTT
CASSQDWGGQGTDTQYF
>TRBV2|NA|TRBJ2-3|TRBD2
TGTGCCAGCAGTAGGACTAGCGGGGCATCAAGCACAGATACGCAGTATTTT
CASSRTSGASSTDTQYF
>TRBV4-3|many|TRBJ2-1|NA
TGCGCCAGCAGCCAAGATCCAAGGGGCTCCTACAATGAGCAGTTCTTC
CASSQDPRGSYNEQFF
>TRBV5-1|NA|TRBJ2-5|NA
TGCGCCAGCAGCTTTGGAGGGCTCAGGGAGACCCAGTACTTC
CASSFGGLRETQYF
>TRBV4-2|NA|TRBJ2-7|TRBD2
TGTGCCAGCAGCCAAGATAAGCGGGGGCTTTCCTACGAGCAGTACTTC
CASSQDKRGLSYEQYF
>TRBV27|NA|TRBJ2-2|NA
TGTGCCAGCAGAAGAGGGAGTTCGTACACCGGGGAGCTGTTTTTT
CASRRGSSYTGELFF
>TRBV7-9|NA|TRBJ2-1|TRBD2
TGTGCCAGCAGCTTACTGGGACTAGCGGGAGGGATTGAGCAGTTCTTC
CASSLLGLAGGIEQFF
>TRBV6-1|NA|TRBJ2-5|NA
TGTGCCAGCAGTACCGGGACTTATAAAGAGACCCAGTACTTC
CASSTGTYKETQYF